This is a list of T cell receptor beta chains from one sample in a study of blood T cell repertoires in COVID-19. Method: immunoSEQ multiplex PCR; TCRdb's copy keeps in-frame clones and lacks some. The sample yields over 11,000 clones, less than 95% seen once. The sample was peripheral blood. Source of these receptors: a human donor in a cohort sampled during active COVID-19. Both conserved end residues are part of each CDR3. The order of the fields is J gene, V gene, D gene, clone size, CDR3 protein, CDR3 DNA. The D gene is left open where the match is weak. The size of a clone is reported for some rows only, either as once, few or many, or as a class for expanded clones.

TRBJ2-3	TRBV18	TRBD2	-	CASSGRRSTDTQYF	TGTGCCAGCTCCGGGAGGAGGAGCACAGATACGCAGTATTTT
TRBJ2-3	TRBV9	-	-	CASSTGDGGGQYF	TGTGCCAGCAGCACCGGTGATGGGGGAGGGCAGTATTTT
TRBJ1-2	TRBV18	TRBD1	-	CASSPGTGGPMGGYTF	TGTGCCAGCTCACCCGGGACAGGGGGGCCTATGGGAGGCTACACCTTC
TRBJ2-1	TRBV30	TRBD2	-	CAWASPMTSGMGEQFF	TGTGCCTGGGCCTCTCCTATGACTAGCGGGATGGGGGAGCAGTTCTTC
TRBJ2-7	TRBV5-1	TRBD1	-	CASSPYGDRVNEQYF	TGCGCCAGCAGCCCGTACGGGGACAGGGTGAACGAGCAGTACTTC
TRBJ2-7	TRBV2	TRBD1	-	CASREPGQTSYEQYF	TGTGCCAGCAGGGAACCGGGACAGACCTCCTACGAGCAGTACTTC
TRBJ1-1	TRBV10-3	-	-	CAISEAGTKNTEAFF	TGTGCCATCAGTGAGGCCGGGACAAAGAACACTGAAGCTTTCTTT
TRBJ2-1	TRBV7-2	TRBD2	-	CASSLGLAGNNEQFF	TGTGCCAGCAGCTTAGGTCTAGCGGGAAACAATGAGCAGTTCTTC
TRBJ2-3	TRBV2	-	-	CASTEAVLAGDTQYF	TGTGCCAGCACTGAAGCTGTGCTAGCTGGAGATACGCAGTATTTT
TRBJ2-7	TRBV7-2	TRBD1	once	CASSQGQGAQEQYF	TGTGCCAGCAGCCAGGGACAGGGGGCGCAGGAGCAGTACTTC
TRBJ1-4	TRBV7-2	-	-	CASSRVASEKLFF	TGTGCCAGCAGCCGAGTTGCGTCTGAAAAACTGTTTTTT
TRBJ2-7	TRBV18	-	-	CASSPMTISSYEQYF	TGTGCCAGCTCACCAATGACTATAAGCTCCTACGAGCAGTACTTC
TRBJ1-2	TRBV15	-	-	CATSRVWTEGNGYTF	TGTGCCACCAGCAGAGTTTGGACAGAGGGTAACGGCTACACCTTC
TRBJ2-6	TRBV23-1	-	-	CASNLHGSGANVLTF	TGCGCCAGCAACCTGCACGGCTCTGGGGCCAACGTCCTGACTTTC
TRBJ1-3	TRBV6-5	TRBD1	-	CASRRDRGFSTIYF	TGTGCCAGCAGGAGGGACAGGGGCTTTTCCACCATATATTTT
TRBJ2-1	TRBV3-1/TRBV3-2	TRBD2	-	CASSQGSSGNNEQFF	TGTGCCAGCAGCCAAGGTTCTAGCGGCAACAATGAGCAGTTCTTC
TRBJ2-3	TRBV7-9	-	few	CASSPQADTQYF	TGTGCCAGCAGCCCCCAAGCCGATACGCAGTATTTT